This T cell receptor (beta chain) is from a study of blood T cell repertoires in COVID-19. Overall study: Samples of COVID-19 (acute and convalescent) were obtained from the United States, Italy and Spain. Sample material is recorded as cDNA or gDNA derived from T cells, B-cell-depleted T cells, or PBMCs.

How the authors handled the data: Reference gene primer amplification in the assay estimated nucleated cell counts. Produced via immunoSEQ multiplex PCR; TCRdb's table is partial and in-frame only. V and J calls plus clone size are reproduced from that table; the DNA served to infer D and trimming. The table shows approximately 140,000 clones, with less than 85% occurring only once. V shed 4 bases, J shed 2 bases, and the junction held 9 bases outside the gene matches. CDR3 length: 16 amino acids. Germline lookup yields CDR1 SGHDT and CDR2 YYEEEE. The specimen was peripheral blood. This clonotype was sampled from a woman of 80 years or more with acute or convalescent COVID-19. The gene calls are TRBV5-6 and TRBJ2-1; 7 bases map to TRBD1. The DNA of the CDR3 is TGTGCCAGCAGCAGACGACAGGGCCCGACCTACAATGAGCAGTTCTTC. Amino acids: CASSRRQGPTYNEQFF. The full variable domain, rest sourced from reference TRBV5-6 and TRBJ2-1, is DAGVTQSPTHLIKTRGQQVTLRCSPKSGHDTVSWYQQALGQGPQFIFQYYEEEERQRGNFPDRFSGHQFPNYSSELNVNALLLGDSALYLCASSRRQGPTYNEQFFGPGTRLTVL.